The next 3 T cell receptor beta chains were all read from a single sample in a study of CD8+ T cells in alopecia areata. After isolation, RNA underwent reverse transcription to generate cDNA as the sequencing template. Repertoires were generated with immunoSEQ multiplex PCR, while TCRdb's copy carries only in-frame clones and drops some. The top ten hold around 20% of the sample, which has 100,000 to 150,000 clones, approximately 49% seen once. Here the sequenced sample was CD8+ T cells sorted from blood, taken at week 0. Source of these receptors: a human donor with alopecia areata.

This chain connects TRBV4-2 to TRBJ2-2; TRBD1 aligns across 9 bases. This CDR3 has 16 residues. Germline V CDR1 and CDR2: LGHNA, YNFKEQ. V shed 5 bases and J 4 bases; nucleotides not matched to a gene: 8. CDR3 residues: CASSSRDRATTGELFF. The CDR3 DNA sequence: TGTGCCAGCAGCTCCCGGGACAGGGCAACCACCGGGGAGCTGTTTTTT.

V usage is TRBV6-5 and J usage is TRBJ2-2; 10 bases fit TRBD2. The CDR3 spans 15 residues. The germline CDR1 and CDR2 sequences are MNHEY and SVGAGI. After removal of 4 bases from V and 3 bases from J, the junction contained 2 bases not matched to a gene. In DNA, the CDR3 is TGTGCCAGCAGTTCTCTAGCGGGGGACACCGGGGAGCTGTTTTTT. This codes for CASSSLAGDTGELFF.

The CDR3 sequence is CASSLGGKAFF. CDR3 nucleotide sequence: TGTGCCAGCAGCTTGGGGGGAAAAGCTTTCTTT. This chain links TRBV5-4 with TRBJ1-1, with unresolved D. The CDR3 extends over 11 amino acids. CDR1 is SGHNT, CDR2 YYREEE, per germline (reference sequence). The V end lost 0 bases, the J end lost 9 bases, and 6 bases lay between the germline ends.